This entry concerns a single T cell receptor (beta chain). Antigen: not known. Germline loops: CDR1 SNHLY, CDR2 FYNNEI. Trimming shortened V by 2 bases and J by 7 bases, and 14 bases separated the two germline ends. The length of the CDR3 is 14 residues. Time point described: blood 4 weeks post-SBRT, at nephrectomy. The treatment: 15 Gy SBRT to primary tumor, nephrectomy 4 weeks later. Blood was sampled at baseline, 2 weeks and 4 weeks after SBRT. This renal cell carcinoma was of the clear cell type. Clones were sequenced by immunoSEQ multiplex PCR, and TCRdb holds only the in-frame ones, with some missing. The data contain about 170,000 clones, 88% of them singletons. The data stem from a study of radiation and T cells in renal cell carcinoma. Study results and limitations: Pretreatment tumor biopsies were lacking, so baseline clonotypes are unknown. Top tumor clonotypes rose in blood 2 weeks post-radiation, then contracted.

The sequences come from blood, collected from a patient whose treatment included radiotherapy and nephrectomy. This TCR came from a woman aged 45 to 65 with renal cell carcinoma. The chain recombines TRBV2 with TRBJ1-2; no firm D call. The CDR3 reads CASSEIRSPGGYTF. CDR3 bases: TGTGCCAGCAGTGAAATAAGGTCGCCGGGTGGCTACACCTTC.